These 17 T cell receptor beta chains came from one sample sequenced in a study of control samples from healthy donors and cancer patients. Libraries were prepared by immunoSEQ multiplex PCR; TCRdb keeps only in-frame clonotypes and omits some of them. Of about 140,000 clones listed, less than 90% were seen once; the top ten hold roughly 8.7%. Sequencing input: blood. The receptors were gathered from a woman aged 30 to 39 in good health.

The J gene is TRBJ1-5, the V gene TRBV12-3 or TRBV12-4; D possibly corresponds to TRBD1 (5 bases). The CDR3 has 13 amino acids. Trimming shortened V by 3 bases and J by 5 bases, and 8 bases separated the two germline ends. The CDR3 protein is CASSFGGYQPQHF. The CDR3 region has the DNA TGTGCCAGCAGTTTCGGGGGGTATCAGCCCCAGCATTTT.

This clone has just one count. This chain connects TRBV7-3 to TRBJ2-7; 9 bases are shared with TRBD2. The length of the CDR3 is 15 residues. Germline V gene sequence: CDR1 SGHTA, CDR2 FQGTGA. J gave up 6 bases and V 5 bases, and 11 bases lay outside the gene matches. Written as DNA, the CDR3 is TGTGCCAGCAGCCCCAGAGCGGGAGGTACCGCCGAGCAGTACTTC. Protein product: CASSPRAGGTAEQYF. The whole variable domain, remainder taken from reference TRBV7-3 and TRBJ2-7, is GAGVSQTPSNKVTEKGKYVELRCDPISGHTALYWYRQSLGQGPEFLIYFQGTGAADDSGLPNDRFFAVRPEGSVSTLKIQRTERGDSAVYLCASSPRAGGTAEQYFGPGTRLTVT.

In DNA form, the CDR3 reads TGTGCCAGCAGTTTAAGGTCTGAAGCTTTCTTT. It specifies CASSLRSEAFF. V is TRBV28 and J is TRBJ1-1; D not certain. The V gene lost 2 bases and the J gene lost 6 bases, with 4 bases spanning the gap. The CDR3 consists of 11 residues. CDR1 and CDR2 (germline): MDHEN, SYDVKM.

The chain combines TRBV13 with TRBJ2-2; TRBD1 agrees at 7 bases. The junction had 10 bases not matched to a gene; V was cut back by 5 bases and J by 4 bases. The CDR3 extends over 16 amino acids. From germline, CDR1 is PRHDT and CDR2 FYEKMQ (reference sequence). CDR3 DNA sequence: TGTGCCAGCAGCCGAGGAAGGGGGCCTATCACCGGGGAGCTGTTTTTT. This translates into CASSRGRGPITGELFF.

This clone occurred once. The chain links TRBV6-6 to TRBJ1-1; D gene ambiguous. Germline V gives CDR1 MNHNY, CDR2 SVGAGI (reference sequence). CDR3 length equals 13 residues. Trimming took off 5 bases at V and 3 bases at J, with 10 bases between the two ends. The CDR3 DNA follows: TGTGCCAGCAGTCTTGACTGGGACACTGAAGCTTTCTTT. It specifies CASSLDWDTEAFF.

CDR3 residues: CASSLWGGADYGYTF. Here the CDR3 DNA reads TGTGCCAGCAGCCTTTGGGGAGGGGCGGACTATGGCTACACCTTC. V is TRBV11-2 and J is TRBJ1-2, with D tentatively TRBD1 (5 bases). Germline V lookup: CDR1 SGHAT, CDR2 FQNNGV. Trimming took off 5 bases at V and 3 bases at J, with 16 bases between the two ends. The CDR3 covers 15 residues.

The rearrangement joins TRBV28 to TRBJ2-2; D may match TRBD1 or TRBD2 (5 bases each). This CDR3 has 15 amino acids. The V end was cut by 6 bases, the J end by 1 base, with 12 bases between. CDR1 is MDHEN, CDR2 SYDVKM, per germline. DNA for the CDR3: TGTGCCAGCAGCACTACGGGGCAGAACACCGGGGAGCTGTTTTTT. Its translation: CASSTTGQNTGELFF.

The rearrangement links TRBV6-5 to TRBJ1-5; D is uncertain. V was shortened by 6 bases and J by 5 bases, with 17 bases between the two germline ends. The germline V gene encodes CDR1 MNHEY and CDR2 SVGAGI. The CDR3 runs to 15 residues. CDR3 amino acids: CASRREAAPHQPQHF. DNA of the CDR3: TGTGCCAGCAGACGGGAGGCGGCCCCCCATCAGCCCCAGCATTTT.

The V call is TRBV5-1, the J call TRBJ2-7; 9 nucleotides match TRBD1. CDR1 SGHRS and CDR2 YFSETQ come from the germline V gene. J gave up 5 bases and V 0 bases, and 9 bases lay outside the gene matches. The CDR3 extends over 16 amino acids. CDR3 nucleotide sequence: TGCGCCAGCAGCTTGGGGCTCAGACAGGGGGGAAACGAGCAGTACTTC. Its translation: CASSLGLRQGGNEQYF. The full variable domain, its missing parts supplied by reference TRBV5-1 and TRBJ2-7, is KAGVTQTPRYLIKTRGQQVTLSCSPISGHRSVSWYQQTPGQGLQFLFEYFSETQRNKGNFPGRFSGRQFSNSRSEMNVSTLELGDSALYLCASSLGLRQGGNEQYFGPGTRLTVT.

J is TRBJ2-1 and V is TRBV19; 9 nucleotides match TRBD2. The CDR3 is 17 amino acids. Unmatched junction bases numbered 10, after V lost 3 bases and J lost 4 bases. Germline assignment: CDR1 LNHDA and CDR2 SQIVND (reference sequence). The CDR3 DNA reads TGTGCCAGTAGTATCGCAGTAGCGGGAGCAACGTACAATGAGCAGTTCTTC. It is translated as CASSIAVAGATYNEQFF.

The CDR3 DNA reads TGTGCCAGCAGCTTAACGGGGGGAAACTATGGCTACACCTTC. It yields the protein CASSLTGGNYGYTF. This rearrangement joins TRBV11-1 to TRBJ1-2, with D possibly matching TRBD1 (5 bases). The germline gives CDR1 SGHAT, CDR2 FQDESV (reference sequence). The CDR3 loop spans 14 amino acids. V lost 2 bases and J 2 bases, leaving 9 bases between the germline ends.

V and J are TRBV27 and TRBJ2-5, with a tentative D call TRBD1 (5 bases). V shed 4 bases and J shed 5 bases, with 17 bases lying between them. There are 15 residues in the CDR3. Looked up from germline, CDR1 is MNHEY and CDR2 is SMNVEV (reference sequence). The CDR3 region is CASSWTPSGWETQYF. CDR3 DNA sequence: TGTGCCAGCAGTTGGACACCGTCAGGGTGGGAGACCCAGTACTTC.

This sequence joins TRBV7-6 and TRBJ1-4; possible D gene TRBD1, 6 bases. CDR3 length equals 14 residues. The germline V gene has CDR1 SGHVS and CDR2 FNYEAQ. Trimming stripped 5 bases from V and 10 bases from J, with 17 bases between. CDR3 bases: TGTGCCAGCAGCCAGGACAGATCGAGCGGAAAACTGTTTTTT. Protein: CASSQDRSSGKLFF.

V usage is TRBV7-9 and J usage is TRBJ1-3; 7 bases fit TRBD1. Germline V gene data show CDR1 as SEHNR and CDR2 as FQNEAQ (reference sequence). Trimming removed 5 bases from V and 2 bases from J; junction bases left unmatched: 6. The CDR3 totals 15 residues. The chain's CDR3 is CASSPKRGPGNTIYF. For the CDR3, the DNA is TGTGCCAGCAGCCCGAAGAGGGGGCCTGGAAACACCATATATTTT.

The gene calls are TRBV15 and TRBJ2-1; 12 bases align to TRBD2. Germline CDR1 LNHNV, CDR2 YYDKDF (reference sequence). The CDR3 spans 16 residues. J gave up 10 bases and V 1 base, and 8 bases lay outside the gene matches. CDR3 amino acids: CATSRGLAGVSSEQFF. CDR3 in DNA: TGTGCCACCAGCAGAGGACTAGCGGGAGTGTCATCCGAGCAGTTCTTC.

This clone occurred once. The chain combines TRBV9 with TRBJ2-3; 9 bases align to TRBD2. The CDR3 totals 16 residues. Germline V gene data show CDR1 as SGDLS and CDR2 as YYNGEE. Unmatched junction bases numbered 5, after V lost 0 bases and J lost 3 bases. Here the CDR3 DNA reads TGTGCCAGCAGCGTAGGGGCAGCGGGAGGAACAGATACGCAGTATTTT. Translation: CASSVGAAGGTDTQYF.

The J gene is TRBJ2-1, the V gene TRBV5-6; D is possibly TRBD2 (6 bases). Per the germline V gene, CDR1 is SGHDT and CDR2 is YYEEEE. The CDR3 length is 14 residues. Trimming stripped 4 bases from V and 4 bases from J, with 12 bases between. DNA of the CDR3: TGTGCCAGCAGCATCGGGACTCTATACAATGAGCAGTTCTTC. Translation: CASSIGTLYNEQFF. Full variable domain (rest looked up from reference TRBV5-6 and TRBJ2-1): DAGVTQSPTHLIKTRGQQVTLRCSPKSGHDTVSWYQQALGQGPQFIFQYYEEEERQRGNFPDRFSGHQFPNYSSELNVNALLLGDSALYLCASSIGTLYNEQFFGPGTRLTVL.